This T cell receptor (beta chain) came from a study of T cells after yellow fever vaccination. CDR3 length: 13 amino acids. CDR1 and CDR2 from the germline V gene are LNHDA and SQIVND (reference sequence). Trimming removed 0 bases from V and 7 bases from J, with 6 bases in between. Whole-study findings and limits: A small share of clonotypes appeared in both CD4 and CD8 compartments.

Details on this clonotype: Its cognate antigen is unknown.

TCR cDNA was made by 5'RACE template switching, adding a universal primer site and UMIs. TCRdb processed the 5' RACE reads anew with MiXCR; each CDR3 protein has one entry. The table lists 620,000 or so distinct CDR3 sequences, about a sixth of them singletons. This chain joins TRBV19 and TRBJ1-4; D is unresolved. The input for sequencing was PBMCs, taken less than 6 days after the first yellow fever vaccination. The TCR comes from a young man who received the YFV17D yellow fever vaccine. In nucleotides, the CDR3 is TGTGCCAGTAGTATAGAGGCGCTTGAAAAACTGTTTTTT. This codes for CASSIEALEKLFF.